The 8 T cell receptor beta chains given below trace back to one sample, sequenced in a study of T cells in Graves' hyperthyroidism and ophthalmopathy (dated by TCRdb to between 2018 and 2020). Receptors were amplified or captured by multiplex PCR. Sequencing used an Illumina HiSeq 2000. TCR beta CDR3 regions were amplified from RNA transcripts. The TCR CDR3 was subjected to a first round of RT-PCR using the HTBI primer set and the Qiagen OneStep RT-PCR kit. The raw public reads went through TCRdb reprocessing: fastp at Q25, MiXCR clone calling, in-frame beta chains kept. Every entry covers one CDR3 protein and lists the most common genes and DNA from its rows. The table for this sample lists more than 500,000 distinct CDR3 sequences; over 35% of them were counted only once. Together, the top ten hold 35% to 50% of the sample. What was sequenced was peripheral blood or thyroid tissue (not recorded which). The source is an adult woman with Graves' disease, either hyperthyroidism or ophthalmopathy (not recorded which).

This clonotype was counted between two and nine times. This sequence joins TRBV15 and TRBJ1-1, with D possibly TRBD1 on 5 matching bases. Germline V gives CDR1 LNHNV, CDR2 YYDKDF (reference sequence). With 10 bases removed from V and 8 bases from J, the gap between germline ends came to 23 bases. This CDR3 is built from 14 residues. This CDR3 is CASSPPGGTGEAFF. In DNA form, the CDR3 reads TGTGCCAGCAGTCCCCCCGGGGGGACCGGGGAAGCTTTCTTT.

This chain connects TRBV6-5 to TRBJ1-3; the D is unclear. CDR1 and CDR2 from the germline V gene are MNHEY and SVGAGI. The V gene lost 4 bases and the J gene lost 4 bases, with 11 bases spanning the gap. The CDR3 spans 14 residues. CDR3 DNA sequence: TGTGCCAGCAGTTCCGCACCCCAAGGAAACACCATATATTTT. This sequence encodes CASSSAPQGNTIYF.

The rearrangement links TRBV2 to TRBJ2-1, with 8 positions matching TRBD2. The germline V gene has CDR1 SNHLY and CDR2 FYNNEI. The junction had 7 bases not matched to a gene; V was cut back by 2 bases and J by 7 bases. This CDR3 spans 15 amino acids. Here the CDR3 DNA reads TGTGCCAGCAGTGAAAGAGCGGGAGCTTGGAATGAGCAGTTCTTC. Protein product: CASSERAGAWNEQFF.

A remark on this clonotype: The CDR3 end shows no conserved phenylalanine or tryptophan, and so a read error is likely. V usage is TRBV7-9 and J usage is TRBJ2-5; 9 nucleotides agree with TRBD1. J lost 5 bases, V lost 5 bases, and 12 bases had no gene match. CDR1 and CDR2 from the germline V gene are SEHNR and FQNEAQ (reference sequence). The CDR3 runs to 16 residues. Here the CDR3 DNA reads TGTGCCAGCAGCCACCGACAGGGGGATAGTCTGGAGACCCAGTACCTC. This codes for CASSHRQGDSLETQYL.

In this sample, this clonotype turned up a few times. The chain links TRBV14 to TRBJ2-7; D could derive from TRBD1 or TRBD2 (6 bases each). Germline CDR1 and CDR2: SGHDN and FVKESK. V was cut by 5 bases and J by 2 bases, with 13 bases left in between. This CDR3 comprises 14 residues. The CDR3 is CASSVGGQTYEQYF. Here the CDR3 DNA reads TGTGCCAGCAGCGTTGGGGGGCAGACCTACGAGCAGTACTTC.

This clonotype has more than one count but fewer than ten. This chain connects TRBV12-3 or TRBV12-4 to TRBJ1-3; D is unclear. V was cut by 3 bases and J by 0 bases, with 9 bases left in between. CDR3 length: 15 amino acids. For the CDR3, the DNA is TGTGCCAGCAGTTTGTATGGTGTCTCTGGAAACACCATATATTTT. Translating gives CASSLYGVSGNTIYF.

The V and J genes are TRBV10-2 and TRBJ2-7; TRBD2 matches at 7 bases. The CDR3 extends over 16 amino acids. Germline V gives CDR1 WSHSY, CDR2 SAAADI. The J segment lost 0 bases and the V segment lost 6 bases, leaving 11 bases of the junction unmatched. Here the CDR3 DNA reads TGCGCCAGCAGCTTGGACCTAGCGGCAAACTCCTACGAGCAGTACTTC. Its protein is CASSLDLAANSYEQYF.

This clonotype was picked up a small number of times. The chain employs TRBV29-1 and TRBJ2-7; TRBD1 is a possible D gene (6 bases). This CDR3 comprises 12 residues. CDR1 is SQVTM and CDR2 is ANQGSEA in the germline V gene. V lost 7 bases and J 4 bases, leaving 14 bases between the germline ends. DNA for the CDR3: TGCAGCGCCACAGGGACCTCATACGAGCAGTACTTC. It translates to CSATGTSYEQYF.